This TCR beta chain was recorded in a study of human T cells and chemical hapten exposure. This CDR3 is built from 15 residues. Germline-derived CDR1 and CDR2 are SGHRS and YFSETQ. The sample's time point: patch test 1, 2 weeks after DPC sensitization. Treatment of the sample: therapeutic diphenylcyclopropenone sensitization with weekly scalp DPC. This clonotype was seen at least ten times. Mismatch with germline at one junction end may stem from a read error. TCRdb reprocessed the RACE reads with MiXCR, giving one entry per CDR3 protein. The sample lists approximately 70,000 distinct CDR3 sequences, approximately 9.8% seen once, with around 3.3% in the top ten.

The V call is TRBV5-1, the J call TRBJ2-1; the D is unclear. Sequencing was performed on whole blood, taken in connection with sensitization to the hapten diphenylcyclopropenone (DPC). The TCR comes from a woman aged 40 to 50 with alopecia areata. Some clones in this sample may be carry-over from other donors' samples. CDR3 region: CASSLDGGSFNEQFF. CDR3 nucleotide sequence: TGCGCCAGCAGCTTGGACGGCGGTTCCTTCAATGAGCAGTTCTTC.